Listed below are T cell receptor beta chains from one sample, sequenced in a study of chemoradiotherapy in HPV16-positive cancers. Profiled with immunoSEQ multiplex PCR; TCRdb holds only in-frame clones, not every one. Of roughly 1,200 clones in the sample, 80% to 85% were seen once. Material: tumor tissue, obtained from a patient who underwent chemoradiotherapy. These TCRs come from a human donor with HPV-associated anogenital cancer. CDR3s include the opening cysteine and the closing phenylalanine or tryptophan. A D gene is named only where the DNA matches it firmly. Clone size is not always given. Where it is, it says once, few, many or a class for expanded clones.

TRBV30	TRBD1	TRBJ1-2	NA	CAWSDVGQHGYTF	TGTGCCTGGAGTGACGTGGGACAGCATGGCTACACCTTC
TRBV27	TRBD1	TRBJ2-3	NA	CASSLWTGGNTDTQYF	TGTGCCAGCAGTTTATGGACAGGGGGAAACACAGATACGCAGTATTTT
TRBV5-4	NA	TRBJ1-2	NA	CASSFVGRLWGYTF	TGTGCCAGCAGCTTCGTAGGCAGGTTATGGGGCTACACCTTC
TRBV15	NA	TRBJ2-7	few	CATKKSEFYEQYF	TGTGCCACCAAAAAGTCAGAGTTCTACGAGCAGTACTTC
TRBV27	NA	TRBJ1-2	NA	CASSSLGYGYTF	TGTGCCAGCAGTTCTTTGGGCTATGGCTACACCTTC
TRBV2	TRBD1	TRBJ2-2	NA	CASRTGTGDTGELFF	TGTGCCAGCAGGACCGGGACAGGGGACACCGGGGAGCTGTTTTTT
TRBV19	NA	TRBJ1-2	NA	CASTRGRGSNYGYTF	TGTGCCAGTACCAGAGGACGGGGCAGCAACTATGGCTACACCTTC
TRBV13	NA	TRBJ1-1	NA	CASSLGRQNTEAFF	TGTGCCAGCAGCTTAGGCCGACAGAACACTGAAGCTTTCTTT
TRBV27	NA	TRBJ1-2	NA	CASSPLPPTIWGYTF	TGTGCCAGCAGTCCCCTTCCACCGACGATTTGGGGCTACACCTTC
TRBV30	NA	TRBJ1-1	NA	CAWTLSDTPTEAFF	TGTGCCTGGACATTATCCGACACCCCTACTGAAGCTTTCTTT
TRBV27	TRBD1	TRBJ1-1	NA	CASSWDRNTEAFF	TGTGCCAGCAGTTGGGACAGGAACACTGAAGCTTTCTTT
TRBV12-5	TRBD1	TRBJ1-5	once	CASGPGQGSNQPQHF	TGTGCTAGTGGTCCGGGACAGGGTAGCAATCAGCCCCAGCATTTT
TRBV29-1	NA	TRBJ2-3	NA	CSVVSSGAVDTQYF	TGCAGCGTTGTTTCGTCGGGGGCCGTAGATACGCAGTATTTT
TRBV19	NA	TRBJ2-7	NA	CASMSRAYEQYF	TGTGCCAGTATGAGCAGGGCCTACGAGCAGTACTTC
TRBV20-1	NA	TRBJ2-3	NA	CSGRLTDTQYF	TGCAGTGGTAGACTCACAGATACGCAGTATTTT
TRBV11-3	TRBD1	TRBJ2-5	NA	CASSEAHGQGARETQYF	TGTGCCAGCAGCGAAGCGCATGGACAGGGGGCAAGAGAGACCCAGTACTTC
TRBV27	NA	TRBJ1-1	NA	CASSPPRSRSTEAFF	TGTGCCAGCAGTCCGCCGCGCAGTCGGAGCACTGAAGCTTTCTTT
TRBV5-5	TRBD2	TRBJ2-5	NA	CASSLTSGGAGKTQYF	TGTGCCAGCAGCCTAACTAGCGGGGGGGCCGGGAAGACCCAGTACTTC
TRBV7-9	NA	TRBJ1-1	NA	CASSRLYRDTEAFF	TGTGCCAGCAGCAGACTTTACAGGGACACTGAAGCTTTCTTT
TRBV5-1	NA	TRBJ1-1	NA	CASSLGGLQNTEAFF	TGCGCCAGCAGCTTGGGCGGATTACAAAACACTGAAGCTTTCTTT
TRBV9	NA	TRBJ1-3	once	CASSAGPSGNTIYF	TGTGCCAGCAGCGCCGGGCCCTCTGGAAACACCATATATTTT
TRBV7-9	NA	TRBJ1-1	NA	CASSQTVTGFGTEAFF	TGTGCCAGCAGCCAAACCGTAACAGGGTTCGGTACTGAAGCTTTCTTT
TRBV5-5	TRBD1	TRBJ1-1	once	CASSWGQAYTEAFF	TGTGCCAGCAGCTGGGGACAGGCCTACACTGAAGCTTTCTTT
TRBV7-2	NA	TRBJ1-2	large	CASSSSGASHGYTF	TGTGCCAGCAGCTCGTCAGGGGCGTCGCATGGCTACACCTTC
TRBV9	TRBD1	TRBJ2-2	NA	CASSVSQGAGELFF	TGTGCCAGCAGCGTATCTCAGGGGGCCGGGGAGCTGTTTTTT
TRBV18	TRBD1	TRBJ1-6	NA	CASSPDRAQPLHF	TGTGCCAGCTCACCAGACAGGGCCCAACCCCTCCACTTT
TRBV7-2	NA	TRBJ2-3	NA	CASSLQGGSDTQYF	TGTGCCAGCAGCCTCCAGGGTGGGTCAGATACGCAGTATTTT
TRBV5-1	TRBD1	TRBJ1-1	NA	CASSLGPQGAREAFF	TGCGCCAGCAGCTTGGGACCACAGGGGGCGCGGGAAGCTTTCTTT
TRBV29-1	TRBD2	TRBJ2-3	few	CSSKGLARDTQYF	TGCAGCTCTAAAGGACTAGCCCGAGATACGCAGTATTTT
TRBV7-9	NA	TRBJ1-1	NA	CASSLGQNTEAFF	TGTGCCAGCAGTTTGGGACAGAACACTGAAGCTTTCTTT
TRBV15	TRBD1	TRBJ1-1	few	CATSRGAFSRGGLTEAFF	TGTGCCACCAGCCGAGGGGCTTTTAGCAGGGGGGGACTCACTGAAGCTTTCTTT
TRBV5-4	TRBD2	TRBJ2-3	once	CASSLEGSGGISTDTQYF	TGTGCCAGCAGCTTGGAGGGTAGCGGGGGGATTAGCACAGATACGCAGTATTTT
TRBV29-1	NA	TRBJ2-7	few	CSVYRNYEQYF	TGCAGCGTTTACAGGAATTACGAGCAGTACTTC
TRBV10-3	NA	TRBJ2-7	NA	CAIRPDRASYEQYF	TGTGCCATCAGGCCGGACAGAGCCTCCTACGAGCAGTACTTC
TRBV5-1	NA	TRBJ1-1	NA	CASSWSRQNTEAFF	TGCGCCAGCAGCTGGAGCAGACAGAACACTGAAGCTTTCTTT
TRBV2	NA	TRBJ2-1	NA	CASSVNERTVGEQFF	TGTGCCAGCAGCGTCAATGAAAGGACAGTTGGTGAGCAGTTCTTC
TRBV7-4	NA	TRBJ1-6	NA	CASSLVVWGNNSPLHF	TGTGCCAGCAGCTTAGTAGTTTGGGGAAATAATTCACCCCTCCACTTT
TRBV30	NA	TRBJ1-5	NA	CAWSEVLGGNQPQHF	TGTGCCTGGAGTGAGGTATTGGGGGGCAATCAGCCCCAGCATTTT
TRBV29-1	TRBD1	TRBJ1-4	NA	CSVHYRGANEKLFF	TGCAGCGTCCACTACAGGGGGGCTAATGAAAAACTGTTTTTT
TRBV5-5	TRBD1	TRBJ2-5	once	CASSFGQGYQETQYF	TGTGCCAGCAGCTTCGGACAGGGGTACCAAGAGACCCAGTACTTC
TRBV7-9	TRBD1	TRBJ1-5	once	CASSPQGFYQPQHF	TGTGCCAGCAGCCCACAGGGGTTTTATCAGCCCCAGCATTTT
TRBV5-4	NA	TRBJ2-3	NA	CASSSPTGKADTQYF	TGTGCCAGCAGCTCTCCAACAGGGAAGGCAGATACGCAGTATTTT
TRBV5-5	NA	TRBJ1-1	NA	CASSREGEAFF	TGTGCCAGCAGTAGGGAGGGGGAAGCTTTCTTT
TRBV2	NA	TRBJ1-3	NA	CASSQRRGSGNTIYF	TGTGCCAGCAGTCAACGACGGGGATCTGGAAACACCATATATTTT
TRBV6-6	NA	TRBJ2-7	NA	CASSYQGRVYEQYF	TGTGCCAGCAGTTATCAGGGGAGAGTCTACGAGCAGTACTTC
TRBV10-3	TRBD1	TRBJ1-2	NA	CAIQGARDGYTF	TGTGCCATACAGGGGGCGCGAGATGGCTACACCTTC